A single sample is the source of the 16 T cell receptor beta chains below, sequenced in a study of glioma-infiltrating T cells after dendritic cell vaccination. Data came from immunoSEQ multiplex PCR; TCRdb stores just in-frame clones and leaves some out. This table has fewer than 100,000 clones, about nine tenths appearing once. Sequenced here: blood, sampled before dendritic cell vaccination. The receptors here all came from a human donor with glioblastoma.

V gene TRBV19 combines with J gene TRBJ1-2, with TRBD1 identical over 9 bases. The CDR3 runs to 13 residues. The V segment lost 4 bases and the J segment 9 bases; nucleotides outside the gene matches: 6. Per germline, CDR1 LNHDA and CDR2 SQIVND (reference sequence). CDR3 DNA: TGTGCCAGTAGTAGCGACAGGGGGAGGAGCTACACCTTC. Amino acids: CASSSDRGRSYTF.

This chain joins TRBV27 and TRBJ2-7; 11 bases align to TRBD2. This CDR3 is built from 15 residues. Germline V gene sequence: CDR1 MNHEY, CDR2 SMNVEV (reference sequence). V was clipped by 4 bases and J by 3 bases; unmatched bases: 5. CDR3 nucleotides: TGTGCCAGCAGTTCCACCGGGACTAGCGGCTACGAGCAGTACTTC. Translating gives CASSSTGTSGYEQYF.

The CDR3 protein is CASSITGGTYEQYF. The CDR3 region has the DNA TGTGCCAGTAGTATTACGGGAGGCACATACGAGCAGTACTTC. This chain links TRBV19 with TRBJ2-7, with 7 bases identical to TRBD2. The CDR3 totals 14 residues. Germline loops: CDR1 LNHDA, CDR2 SQIVND (reference sequence). With V trimmed by 3 bases and J by 4 bases, 6 bases remained unmatched.

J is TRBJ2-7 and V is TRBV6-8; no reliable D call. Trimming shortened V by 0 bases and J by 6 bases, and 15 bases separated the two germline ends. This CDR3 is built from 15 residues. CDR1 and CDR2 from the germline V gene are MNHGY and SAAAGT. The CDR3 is CASSYSIFAPGEQYF. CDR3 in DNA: TGTGCCAGCAGTTACTCGATATTCGCGCCGGGCGAGCAGTACTTC.

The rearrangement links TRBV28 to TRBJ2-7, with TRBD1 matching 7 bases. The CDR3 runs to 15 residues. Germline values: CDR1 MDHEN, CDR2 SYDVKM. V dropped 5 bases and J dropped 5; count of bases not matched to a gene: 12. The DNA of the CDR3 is TGTGCCAGCAGTGGCTCCGGGACAGCTTTCCACGAGCAGTACTTC. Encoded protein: CASSGSGTAFHEQYF.

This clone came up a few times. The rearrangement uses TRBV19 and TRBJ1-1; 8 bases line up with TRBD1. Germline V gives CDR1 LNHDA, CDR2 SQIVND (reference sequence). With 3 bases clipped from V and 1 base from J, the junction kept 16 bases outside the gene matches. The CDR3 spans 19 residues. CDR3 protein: CASSMAPGQEGVSNTEAFF. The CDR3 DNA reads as TGTGCCAGTAGTATGGCCCCGGGACAGGAAGGAGTGTCGAACACTGAAGCTTTCTTT.

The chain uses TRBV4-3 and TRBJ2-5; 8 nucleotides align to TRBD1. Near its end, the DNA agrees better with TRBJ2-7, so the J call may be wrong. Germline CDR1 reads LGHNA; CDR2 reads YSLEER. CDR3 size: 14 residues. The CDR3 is CASSNGQGSYEQYF. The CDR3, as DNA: TGCGCCAGCAGCAATGGACAGGGTTCCTACGAGCAGTACTTC.

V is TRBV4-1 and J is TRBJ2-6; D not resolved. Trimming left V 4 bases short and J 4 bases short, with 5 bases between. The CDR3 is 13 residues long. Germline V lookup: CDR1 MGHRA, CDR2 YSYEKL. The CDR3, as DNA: TGCGCCAGCAGCCTGGCCGGGGCCAACGTCCTGACTTTC. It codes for CASSLAGANVLTF.

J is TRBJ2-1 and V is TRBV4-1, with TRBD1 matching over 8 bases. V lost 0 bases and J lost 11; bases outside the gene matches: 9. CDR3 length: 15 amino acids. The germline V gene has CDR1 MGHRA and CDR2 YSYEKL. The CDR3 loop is CASSQDPGQVIQQFF. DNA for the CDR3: TGCGCCAGCAGCCAAGATCCGGGACAGGTTATACAGCAGTTCTTC.

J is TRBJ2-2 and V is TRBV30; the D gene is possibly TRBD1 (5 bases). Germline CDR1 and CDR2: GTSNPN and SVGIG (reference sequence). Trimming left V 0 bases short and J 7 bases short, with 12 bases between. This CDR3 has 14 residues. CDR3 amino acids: CAWSVLRVGGELFF. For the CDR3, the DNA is TGTGCCTGGAGTGTACTCAGGGTTGGCGGGGAGCTGTTTTTT.

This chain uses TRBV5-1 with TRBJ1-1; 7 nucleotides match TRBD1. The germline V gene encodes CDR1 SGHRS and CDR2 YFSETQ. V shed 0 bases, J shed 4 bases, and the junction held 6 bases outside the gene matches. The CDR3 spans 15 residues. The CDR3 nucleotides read TGCGCCAGCAGCTTGGAAGGGGGCGTATCCACTGAAGCTTTCTTT. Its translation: CASSLEGGVSTEAFF. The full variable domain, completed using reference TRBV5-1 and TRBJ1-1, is KAGVTQTPRYLIKTRGQQVTLSCSPISGHRSVSWYQQTPGQGLQFLFEYFSETQRNKGNFPGRFSGRQFSNSRSEMNVSTLELGDSALYLCASSLEGGVSTEAFFGQGTRLTVV.

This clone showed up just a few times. CDR3: CAISPGGTDTQYF. In DNA form, the CDR3 reads TGTGCCATCAGTCCAGGTGGCACAGATACGCAGTATTTT. The V call is TRBV10-3, the J call TRBJ2-3; D remains ambiguous. V was shortened by 5 bases and J by 1 base, with 7 bases between the two germline ends. This CDR3 has 13 residues. Germline V gene data show CDR1 as ENHRY and CDR2 as SYGVKD.

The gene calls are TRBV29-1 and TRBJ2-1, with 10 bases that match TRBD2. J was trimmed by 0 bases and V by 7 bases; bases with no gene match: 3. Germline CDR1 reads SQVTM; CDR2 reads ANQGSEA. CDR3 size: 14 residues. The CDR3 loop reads CSGGLASSYNEQFF. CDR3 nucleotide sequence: TGCAGCGGGGGACTAGCGAGCTCCTACAATGAGCAGTTCTTC.

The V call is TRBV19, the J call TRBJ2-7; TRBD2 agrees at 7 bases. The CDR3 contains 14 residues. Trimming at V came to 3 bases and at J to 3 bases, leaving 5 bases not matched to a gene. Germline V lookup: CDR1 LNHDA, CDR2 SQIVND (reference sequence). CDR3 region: CASSIQRGDYEQYF. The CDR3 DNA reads TGTGCCAGTAGTATCCAGCGGGGAGACTACGAGCAGTACTTC.

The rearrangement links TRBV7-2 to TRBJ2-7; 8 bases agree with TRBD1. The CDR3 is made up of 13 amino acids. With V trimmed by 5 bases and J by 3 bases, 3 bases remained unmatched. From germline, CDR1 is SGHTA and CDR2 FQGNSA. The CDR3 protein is CASSKGTGYEQYF. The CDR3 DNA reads TGTGCCAGCAGCAAAGGGACAGGCTACGAGCAGTACTTC.

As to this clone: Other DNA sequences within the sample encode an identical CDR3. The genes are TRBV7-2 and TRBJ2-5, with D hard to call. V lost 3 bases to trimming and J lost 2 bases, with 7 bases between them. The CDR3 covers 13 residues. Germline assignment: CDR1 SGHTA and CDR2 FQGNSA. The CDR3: CASSLSPQETQYF. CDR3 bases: TGTGCCAGCAGCTTGTCCCCGCAAGAGACCCAGTACTTC.